The source of this T cell receptor (beta chain) is a study of cytomegalovirus exposure and HLA in healthy donors. Study findings and constraints: An ancestry cluster, one associated with Asian ancestry, reportedly showed fewer N-insertions than the approximately 670-donor mean in a later analysis.

Regarding this clone: Antigen: not known.

PCR was performed using 60 Vbeta and 13 Jbeta primers. Libraries were prepared by immunoSEQ multiplex PCR; TCRdb keeps only in-frame clonotypes and omits some of them. The sample has about 34,000 clones; 87% are singletons. Unmatched junction bases numbered 11, after V lost 5 bases and J lost 4 bases. The germline CDR1 and CDR2 sequences are SGHVS and FNYEAQ. The length of the CDR3 is 17 residues. Specimen: PBMCs. This sequence originates from a boy aged 5-17 years in good health and CMV-seronegative. The chain links TRBV7-6 to TRBJ2-2; the match to TRBD1 covers 9 bases. The CDR3 DNA reads as TGTGCCAGCAGCCCACCCCGACAGGGGGTTTCCACCGGGGAGCTGTTTTTT. Protein product: CASSPPRQGVSTGELFF.